This T cell receptor beta chain was observed in a study of blood T cell repertoires in COVID-19. Looking at the study overall: Sources were T cells, B-cell-depleted T cells, or PBMCs; the material itself was cDNA or gDNA.

This table comes from immunoSEQ multiplex PCR, and its TCRdb copy is limited to in-frame clones, with some not included. The sample has fewer than 450,000 clones, 80% to 95% seen once. All recovered Cohort 3 donors got two negative PCRs, got clearance, or saw symptom resolution. V was pared by 3 bases and J by 2 bases, with 11 bases between. The germline CDR1 and CDR2 sequences are SNHLY and FYNNEI. The CDR3 is 15 residues long. This clone was seen only once. Sequencing was carried out using PBMCs or T cells enriched from blood (not recorded which). The sequence was collected from a man aged 18-30 years who had recovered from COVID-19. The rearrangement uses TRBV2 and TRBJ1-3, with a possible D match to TRBD1 (6 bases). CDR3 sequence (DNA): TGTGCCAGCAGTGAGCAGGGGCCGGCTGGAAACACCATATATTTT. Translation: CASSEQGPAGNTIYF.